This TCR beta chain was captured in a study of cytomegalovirus exposure and HLA in healthy donors. Study outcomes and limitations: When presence/absence was analysed, sequencing depth was taken to be roughly uniform across donors. A later analysis found TCR association rates differed by HLA locus, highest for DRB1 and lowest for HLA-C.

A note on this clone: Its antigen is still unknown.

The CDR3 spans 17 residues. The V gene end was trimmed by 0 bases and the J gene end by 6 bases; junction bases not matched to a gene: 14. Germline V gene sequence: CDR1 SGHDT, CDR2 YYEEEE. PCR employed 60 Vbeta and 13 Jbeta primers. Sequenced by immunoSEQ multiplex PCR; TCRdb stores in-frame clones only, minus some. The sample carries tens of thousands of clones, more than 70% recorded once. The sequence came from a male donor in good health and CMV-seropositive. The chain joins TRBV5-6 to TRBJ1-2, with 7 nucleotides matching TRBD1. The specimen was PBMCs. CDR3 nucleotide sequence: TGTGCCAGCAGCTTGGGGGGGACAGTTGCCCATCGGGATGGCTACACCTTC. This encodes CASSLGGTVAHRDGYTF.